What follows are 25 T cell receptor beta chains derived from one specimen sequenced in a study of human T cells and chemical hapten exposure. The time point denotes: pre-sensitization, week 0. Treatment noted: therapeutic diphenylcyclopropenone sensitization with weekly scalp DPC. MiXCR, applied by TCRdb to the RACE reads, yields one record per CDR3 protein. The table lists around 110,000 distinct CDR3 sequences, 12% of them singletons. The sample in question was whole blood, obtained in connection with sensitization to the hapten diphenylcyclopropenone (DPC). These receptors were obtained from a woman in her forties or fifties with alopecia areata. Some clones in this sample may be carry-over from other donors' samples.

This clonotype was seen many times. The chain carries TRBV28 and TRBJ2-6, with D hard to call. CDR1 and CDR2 (germline): MDHEN, SYDVKM. V was trimmed by 7 bases and J by 0 bases, leaving 10 bases between them. This CDR3 has 15 amino acids. The CDR3: CASTLQRSGANVLTF. The CDR3 region has the DNA TGTGCCAGCACCCTACAGCGCTCTGGGGCCAACGTCCTGACTTTC.

This clonotype has a handful of counts. Germline is not matched at one junction end, which may reflect a read error. The chain combines TRBV20-1 with TRBJ2-2; 8 bases fit TRBD1. This CDR3 is 14 amino acids long. The germline CDR1 and CDR2 sequences are DFQATT and SNEGSKA (reference sequence). The CDR3: CSARPGGYTGELFF. CDR3 sequence (DNA): TGCAGTGCTAGACCAGGGGGCTACACCGGGGAGCTTTTTTTT.

The rearrangement links TRBV3-1 to TRBJ2-3; weak D call: TRBD1 (6 bases). Germline CDR1 LGHDT, CDR2 YNNKEL (reference sequence). V was cut by 1 base and J by 2 bases, with 10 bases left in between. The CDR3 has 15 amino acids. The chain's CDR3 is CASSQVRGSTDTQYF. The CDR3 DNA follows: TGTGCCAGCAGCCAAGTGAGGGGGTCCACAGATACGCAGTATTTT.

In its sample, this clonotype was seen many times. V usage is TRBV18 and J usage is TRBJ1-2; 10 bases map to TRBD1. The CDR3 loop spans 14 amino acids. The junction had 2 bases not matched to a gene; V was cut back by 1 base and J by 6 bases. Germline CDR1 reads KGHSH; CDR2 reads LQKENI. This CDR3 reads CASSPLDRGDGYTF. CDR3 DNA sequence: TGTGCCAGCTCACCACTGGACAGGGGGGATGGCTACACCTTC.

The chain joins TRBV28 to TRBJ2-3; 7 nucleotides line up with TRBD1. Germline V lookup: CDR1 MDHEN, CDR2 SYDVKM. The CDR3 sequence is 14 residues long. V shed 5 bases, J shed 1 base, and the junction held 3 bases outside the gene matches. The CDR3 here is CASSPGQRTDTQYF. The CDR3 nucleotides read TGTGCCAGCAGTCCGGGACAGCGCACAGATACGCAGTATTTT.

The chain joins TRBV21-1 to TRBJ2-7. TRBV21-1 is a pseudogene. This CDR3 is 11 amino acids long. CDR3 nucleotide sequence: TGTGCCAGCAGCAATCATTACGAGCAGTACTTC. This translates into CASSNHYEQYF.

This chain connects TRBV7-9 to TRBJ2-1; no definite D call. The germline V and J ends were trimmed by 8 bases and 6 bases, with 8 bases remaining between them. CDR3 size: 11 residues. From germline, CDR1 is SEHNR and CDR2 FQNEAQ (reference sequence). As DNA, the CDR3 is TGTGCCAGCGCACCAACCAATGAGCAGTTCTTC. It codes for CASAPTNEQFF.

This chain connects TRBV28 to TRBJ2-5; weak D call: TRBD2 (5 bases). Looked up from germline, CDR1 is MDHEN and CDR2 is SYDVKM. Trimming pared 5 bases from V and 0 bases from J, leaving 16 bases between. The CDR3 loop spans 16 amino acids. DNA for the CDR3: TGTGCCAGCAGTCTCCCAAGCGGCTTCTACCAAGAGACCCAGTACTTC. Translation: CASSLPSGFYQETQYF.

This clonotype showed up many times. The CDR3 DNA reads TGTGCCAGCAGCACCGGGACGGTCGAGCAGTACTTC. Protein sequence: CASSTGTVEQYF. This chain uses TRBV28 with TRBJ2-7, with D perhaps matching TRBD1 or TRBD2 (5 bases each). This CDR3 has 12 amino acids. The ends were cut back, 6 bases at V and 6 bases at J, with 12 bases in the middle. Germline V gives CDR1 MDHEN, CDR2 SYDVKM.

The chain links TRBV6-5 to TRBJ2-2; no reliable D call. The CDR3 is 17 residues long. Germline V CDR1 and CDR2: MNHEY, SVGAGI. V was cut by 6 bases and J by 5 bases, with 22 bases left in between. The CDR3 here is CASSQDTAGPLTGELFF. CDR3 in DNA: TGTGCCAGCAGCCAAGATACTGCCGGACCCCTGACCGGGGAGCTGTTTTTT.

This rearrangement joins TRBV5-1 to TRBJ1-1, with D possibly matching TRBD1 (6 bases). V dropped 4 bases and J dropped 5 bases, with 18 bases sitting between them. This CDR3 spans 15 amino acids. CDR1 and CDR2 (germline): SGHRS, YFSETQ. For the CDR3, the DNA is TGCGCCAGCAGCCTACTACAGGGTTTATTAACTGAAGCTTTCTTT. It specifies CASSLLQGLLTEAFF.

This clonotype has at least ten counts. This chain uses TRBV20-1 with TRBJ1-6, with 8 bases matching TRBD1. Trimming took 6 bases from V and 8 from J; bases not matched to a gene: 9. The CDR3 has 14 residues. CDR1 is DFQATT and CDR2 is SNEGSKA in the germline V gene (reference sequence). The CDR3 is CSANRQGIHSPLHF. As DNA, the CDR3 is TGCAGTGCCAATCGACAGGGGATTCATTCACCCCTCCACTTT.

This clonotype has only a few counts. V is TRBV6-5 and J is TRBJ1-5; no clear D. Deletions cut 0 bases from V and 6 bases from J, with 3 bases between. Germline CDR1 is MNHEY and CDR2 is SVGAGI. CDR3 length: 12 amino acids. The CDR3 is CASSYSGQPQHF. CDR3 sequence (DNA): TGTGCCAGCAGTTACTCGGGTCAGCCCCAGCATTTT.

The gene calls are TRBV9 and TRBJ2-5, with 10 bases identical to TRBD2. Germline-derived CDR1 and CDR2 are SGDLS and YYNGEE. The V and J ends lost 4 bases and 8 bases, in that order; junction bases with no gene match: 11. The CDR3 loop spans 15 amino acids. The DNA for the CDR3 is TGTGCCAGCAGCCTAAACCGGCTAGCGGGAGAAACCCAGTACTTC. Its protein is CASSLNRLAGETQYF.

The chain employs TRBV11-2 and TRBJ2-2; 10 bases line up with TRBD2. This CDR3 spans 16 amino acids. From germline, CDR1 is SGHAT and CDR2 FQNNGV. J lost 0 bases, V lost 5 bases, and 3 bases had no gene match. CDR3 nucleotides: TGTGCCAGCAGCCTACTAGCGGGGCCGAACACCGGGGAGCTGTTTTTT. This gives the protein CASSLLAGPNTGELFF.

V is TRBV11-2 and J is TRBJ1-5, with D tentatively TRBD1 (6 bases). V shed 5 bases and J shed 0 bases, with 17 bases lying between them. The CDR3 has 17 amino acids. The germline CDR1 and CDR2 sequences are SGHAT and FQNNGV. This chain's CDR3 is CASSQGRGAYSNQPQHF. The CDR3 nucleotides read TGTGCCAGCAGCCAGGGGCGCGGGGCCTATAGCAATCAGCCCCAGCATTTT.

This clonotype was detected a few times. CDR3 sequence reads: CASSPAADRRSSSYNSPLHF. Here the CDR3 DNA reads TGTGCCAGCAGCCCAGCGGCCGACAGGCGCTCTAGCTCCTATAATTCACCCCTCCACTTT. This chain joins TRBV7-2 and TRBJ1-6; maybe TRBD1 (6 bases). Germline V gene sequence: CDR1 SGHTA, CDR2 FQGNSA. The length of the CDR3 is 20 residues. V was shortened by 5 bases and J by 0 bases, with 23 bases between the two germline ends.

About this clonotype itself: Sequence at one end of the junction differs from germline and may be a read error. Written as DNA, the CDR3 is TGCGCCAGCCGTGATATCGGGGGAATGTCCTACGAGCAGTACTTC. This sequence encodes CASRDIGGMSYEQYF. This rearrangement joins TRBV10-2 to TRBJ2-7, with D maybe TRBD2 (6 bases). The CDR3 consists of 15 residues. The germline V gene has CDR1 WSHSY and CDR2 SAAADI.

This clonotype has a count of ten or more. The chain couples TRBV18 to TRBJ1-2; the match to TRBD1 covers 7 bases. This CDR3 has 21 residues. Looked up from germline, CDR1 is KGHSH and CDR2 is LQKENI. With 3 bases clipped from V and 3 bases from J, the junction kept 25 bases outside the gene matches. CDR3 protein: CASSPTTFQNRGSRKDYGYTF. DNA of the CDR3: TGTGCCAGCTCACCTACGACTTTCCAAAACAGGGGTAGTAGGAAGGACTATGGCTACACCTTC.

This chain uses TRBV7-2 with TRBJ1-4; 7 positions match TRBD1. CDR1 and CDR2 from the germline V gene are SGHTA and FQGNSA. The CDR3 runs to 15 residues. V shed 1 base, J shed 7 bases, and the junction held 6 bases outside the gene matches. The DNA for the CDR3 is TGTGCCAGCAGCTTAGAGACAGGGAGGGGTGAAAAACTGTTTTTT. It codes for CASSLETGRGEKLFF.

The table lists this clonotype with a few counts. The CDR3, as DNA: TGTGCCAGCAGCACTTCGCCCAACCCGAGCTCCTACGAGCAGTACTTC. Its protein is CASSTSPNPSSYEQYF. The chain has TRBV7-2 and TRBJ2-7, with D uncertain. The V and J ends lost 5 bases and 0 bases respectively, with 17 bases between them. CDR3 length equals 16 residues. Germline CDR1 reads SGHTA; CDR2 reads FQGNSA.

V is TRBV19 and J is TRBJ1-1; D call uncertain. Trimming pared 4 bases from V and 5 bases from J, leaving 11 bases between. The CDR3 has 13 residues. The germline CDR1 and CDR2 sequences are LNHDA and SQIVND (reference sequence). The CDR3 spells CASSTQIETEAFF. The CDR3 DNA reads TGTGCCAGTAGTACCCAAATAGAAACTGAAGCTTTCTTT.

This clonotype came up once. V usage is TRBV7-6 and J usage is TRBJ2-7; TRBD2 matches at 14 bases. The CDR3 has 17 amino acids. Germline V gives CDR1 SGHVS, CDR2 FNYEAQ. V lost 5 bases to trimming and J lost 3 bases; unmatched junction nucleotides: 9. The CDR3 coding sequence is TGTGCCAGCAGCACCCGGGAGGGGACTAGCGGGGGCTACGAGCAGTACTTC. Encoded protein: CASSTREGTSGGYEQYF.

The V and J genes are TRBV28 and TRBJ1-2; possible D gene TRBD1, 5 bases. Trimming left V 4 bases short and J 4 bases short, with 10 bases between. Germline V lookup: CDR1 MDHEN, CDR2 SYDVKM. This CDR3 is 13 amino acids long. The CDR3 coding sequence is TGTGCCAGCAGTTCCCCGGGGGGCTATGGCTACACCTTC. This encodes CASSSPGGYGYTF.

About this clonotype itself: A much more abundant neighbour one base away suggests this may be a read error. The genes are TRBV2 and TRBJ2-3; D may be TRBD1 or TRBD2 (6 bases each). This CDR3 spans 16 amino acids. The V gene's germline CDR1 is SNHLY and CDR2 FYNNEI. The CDR3 protein is CASRGAAGSRTETQYF. The CDR3 coding sequence is TGTGCCAGCAGGGGGGCCGCGGGATCACGCACAGAAACGCAGTATTTT.